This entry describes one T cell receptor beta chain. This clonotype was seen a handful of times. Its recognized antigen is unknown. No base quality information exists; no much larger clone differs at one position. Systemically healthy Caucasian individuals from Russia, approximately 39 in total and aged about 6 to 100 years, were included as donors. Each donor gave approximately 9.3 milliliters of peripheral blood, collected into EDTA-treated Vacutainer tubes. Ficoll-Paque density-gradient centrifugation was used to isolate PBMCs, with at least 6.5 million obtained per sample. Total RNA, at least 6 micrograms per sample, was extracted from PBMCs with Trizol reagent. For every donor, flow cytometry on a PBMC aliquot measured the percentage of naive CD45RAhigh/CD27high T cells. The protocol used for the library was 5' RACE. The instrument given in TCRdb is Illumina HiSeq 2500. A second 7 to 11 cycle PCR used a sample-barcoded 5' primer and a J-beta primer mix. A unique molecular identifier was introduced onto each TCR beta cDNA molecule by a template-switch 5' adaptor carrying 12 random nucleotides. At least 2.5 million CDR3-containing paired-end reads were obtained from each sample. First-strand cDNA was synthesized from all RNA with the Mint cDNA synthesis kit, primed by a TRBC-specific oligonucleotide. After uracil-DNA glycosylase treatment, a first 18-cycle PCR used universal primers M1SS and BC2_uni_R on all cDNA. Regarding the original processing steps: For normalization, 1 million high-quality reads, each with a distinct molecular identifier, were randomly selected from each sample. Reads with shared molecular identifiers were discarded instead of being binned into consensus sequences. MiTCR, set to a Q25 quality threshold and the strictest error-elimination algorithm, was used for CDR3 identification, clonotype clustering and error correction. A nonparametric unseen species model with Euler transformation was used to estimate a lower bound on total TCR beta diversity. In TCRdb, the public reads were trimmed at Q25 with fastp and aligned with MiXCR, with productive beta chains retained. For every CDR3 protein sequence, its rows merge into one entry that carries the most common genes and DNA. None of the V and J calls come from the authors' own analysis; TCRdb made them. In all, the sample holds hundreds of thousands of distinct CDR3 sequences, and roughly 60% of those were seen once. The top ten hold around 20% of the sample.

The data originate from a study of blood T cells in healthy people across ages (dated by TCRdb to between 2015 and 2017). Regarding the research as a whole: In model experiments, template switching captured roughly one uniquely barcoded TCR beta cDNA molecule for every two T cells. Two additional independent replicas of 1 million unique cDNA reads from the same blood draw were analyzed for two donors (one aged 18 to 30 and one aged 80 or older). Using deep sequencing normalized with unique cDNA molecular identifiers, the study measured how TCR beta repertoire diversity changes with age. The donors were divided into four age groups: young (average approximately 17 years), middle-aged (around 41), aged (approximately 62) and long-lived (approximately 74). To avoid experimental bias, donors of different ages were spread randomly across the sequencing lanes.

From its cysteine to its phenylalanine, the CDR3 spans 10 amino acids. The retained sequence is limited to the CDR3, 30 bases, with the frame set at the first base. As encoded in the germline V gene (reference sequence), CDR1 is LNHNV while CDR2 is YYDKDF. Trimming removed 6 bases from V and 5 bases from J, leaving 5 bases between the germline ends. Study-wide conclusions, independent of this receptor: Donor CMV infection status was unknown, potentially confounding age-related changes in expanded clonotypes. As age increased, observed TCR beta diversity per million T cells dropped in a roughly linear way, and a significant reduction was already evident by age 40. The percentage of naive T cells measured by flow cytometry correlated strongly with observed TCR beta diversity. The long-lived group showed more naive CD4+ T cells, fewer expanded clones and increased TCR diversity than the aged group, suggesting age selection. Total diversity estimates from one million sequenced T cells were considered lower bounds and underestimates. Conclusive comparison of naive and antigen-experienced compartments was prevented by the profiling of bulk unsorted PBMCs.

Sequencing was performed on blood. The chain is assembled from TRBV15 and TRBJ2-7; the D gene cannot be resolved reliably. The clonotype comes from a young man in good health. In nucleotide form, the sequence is TGTGCCACCAGGGACCACGAGCAGTACTTC. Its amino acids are CATRDHEQYF.